This is a list of T cell receptor beta chains from one sample in a study of blood T cells in healthy people across ages. Each CDR3 protein gets one entry after TCRdb re-called the 5' RACE reads with MiXCR. The table includes 1.5 million to 2 million distinct CDR3 sequences, roughly 27% detected once. Sequenced input: blood. These TCRs come from a woman aged 25-40 years in good health. The CDR3 runs from the conserved cysteine through the conserved F or W. Fields, in order: V gene, D gene, J gene, clone size, CDR3 protein, CDR3 DNA. The D gene is left open where the match is weak. The size entry is marked missing in some rows and otherwise reads once, few, many or a size class.

TRBV12-3/TRBV12-4	.	TRBJ1-2	.	CASTPGASYGYTF	TGTGCCAGCACCCCGGGGGCTAGCTATGGCTACACCTTC
TRBV30	.	TRBJ1-2	.	CAWSPIVYGYTF	TGTGCCTGGAGTCCAATCGTGTATGGCTACACCTTC
TRBV21-1	.	TRBJ2-4	.	CASSKERARLAKNIQYF	TGTGCCAGCAGCAAAGAAAGGGCCAGACTAGCCAAAAACATTCAGTACTTC
TRBV15	TRBD2	TRBJ2-2	.	CATSGLANDGELFF	TGTGCCACCAGCGGACTAGCGAACGACGGGGAGCTGTTTTTT
TRBV7-2	TRBD1	TRBJ1-5	few	CASSSPGTGEQPQHF	TGTGCCAGCAGCTCACCCGGGACAGGGGAACAGCCCCAGCATTTT
TRBV7-8	.	TRBJ1-2	.	CASSLASDRRNYGYTF	TGTGCCAGCAGCTTAGCCTCAGACAGGCGAAACTATGGCTACACCTTC
TRBV12-3/TRBV12-4	.	TRBJ2-7	few	CASSAPGIGDHEQYF	TGTGCCAGCAGTGCTCCCGGGATCGGGGACCACGAGCAGTACTTC
TRBV12-3/TRBV12-4	.	TRBJ1-1	many	CASSRPGRGNTEAFF	TGTGCCAGCAGTCGCCCGGGACGGGGGAACACTGAAGCTTTCTTT
TRBV29-1	.	TRBJ2-5	many	CSVRGKLRAETQYF	TGCAGCGTTCGCGGGAAGCTTAGGGCGGAGACCCAGTACTTC
TRBV6-6	.	TRBJ1-6	.	CASRQGAAGNSPLHF	TGTGCCAGCAGACAAGGGGCGGCAGGGAATTCACCCCTCCACTTT
TRBV11-2	.	TRBJ2-7	many	CASSPSAADYEQYF	TGTGCCAGCAGCCCTAGTGCGGCGGACTACGAGCAGTACTTC
TRBV18	TRBD1	TRBJ1-2	once	CASSPQGASYTF	TGTGCCAGCTCACCACAGGGGGCCAGCTACACCTTC
TRBV28	TRBD1	TRBJ2-7	.	CASDNKLGGLPYEQYF	TGTGCCAGCGATAACAAGTTAGGGGGCTTACCCTACGAGCAGTACTTC
TRBV5-1	TRBD1	TRBJ1-1	.	CASSQPDRDSSEAFF	TGCGCCAGCAGTCAGCCGGACCGGGACAGTTCCGAAGCTTTCTTT
TRBV5-8	TRBD2	TRBJ2-1	.	CASSFPLTQGLGLNEQFF	TGTGCCAGCAGCTTCCCCCTCACCCAGGGACTAGGGCTCAATGAGCAGTTCTTC
TRBV11-2	TRBD1	TRBJ2-7	.	CASSPLSGQVSYEQYF	TGTGCCAGCAGCCCCTTAAGTGGACAGGTCTCCTACGAGCAGTACTTC
TRBV7-4	.	TRBJ2-3	few	CASSLVPGLITSSTDTQYF	TGTGCCAGCAGCTTAGTCCCTGGCCTTATAACCTCTAGCACAGATACGCAGTATTTT
TRBV10-3	TRBD2	TRBJ2-3	.	CAINGGSTDTQYF	TGTGCCATCAACGGGGGGTCCACAGATACGCAGTATTTT
TRBV7-8	TRBD2	TRBJ2-1	.	CASSPRTSGFESSYNEQFF	TGTGCCAGCAGCCCACGGACTAGCGGGTTTGAAAGCTCCTACAATGAGCAGTTCTTC
TRBV6-2/TRBV6-3	.	TRBJ1-1	few	CASTRTENTEAFF	TGTGCCAGCACCAGAACAGAGAACACTGAAGCTTTCTTT
TRBV10-3	.	TRBJ2-1	.	CAISESRASTLYNEQFF	TGTGCCATCAGTGAGTCGAGAGCGTCGACCCTCTACAATGAGCAGTTCTTC
TRBV2	TRBD2	TRBJ2-5	.	CASLGRLAGGETQYF	TGTGCCAGCCTAGGCCGGCTAGCGGGAGGAGAGACCCAGTACTTC
TRBV7-8	.	TRBJ1-5	.	CASSLDTGGKPQHF	TGTGCCAGCAGCTTAGATACGGGCGGGAAACCCCAGCATTTT
TRBV29-1	.	TRBJ2-5	many	CSVEDRGGAETQYF	TGCAGCGTTGAAGATCGGGGCGGGGCAGAGACCCAGTACTTC
TRBV6-5	.	TRBJ1-1	.	CASSSRRGKGTEAFF	TGTGCCAGCAGTAGCCGACGGGGGAAGGGCACTGAAGCTTTCTTT
TRBV6-5	.	TRBJ1-5	few	CASSPQGYQPQHF	TGTGCCAGCAGCCCCCAGGGATATCAGCCCCAGCATTTT
TRBV29-1	TRBD2	TRBJ2-1	many	CSVALASSYNEQFF	TGCAGCGTTGCACTAGCGAGCTCCTACAATGAGCAGTTCTTC
TRBV6-5	TRBD1	TRBJ1-1	.	CASSGQGGGNTEAFF	TGTGCCAGCAGTGGACAGGGGGGTGGAAACACTGAAGCTTTCTTT
TRBV5-1	TRBD1	TRBJ2-5	few	CASSPTDRGAQTQYF	TGCGCCAGCAGCCCGACGGACAGGGGGGCGCAGACCCAGTACTTC
TRBV11-2	TRBD2	TRBJ2-7	few	CASSLEGLANEQYF	TGTGCCAGCAGCTTAGAGGGACTAGCGAACGAGCAGTACTTC
TRBV2	.	TRBJ2-2	.	CASSEGQDTGELFF	TGTGCCAGCAGTGAAGGGCAGGACACCGGGGAGCTGTTTTTT
TRBV30	TRBD2	TRBJ2-6	.	CACNSGGLAGANVLTF	TGTGCCTGTAATAGCGGGGGGTTGGCTGGGGCCAACGTCCTGACTTTC
TRBV28	.	TRBJ1-2	.	CASVRGDGNYGYTF	TGTGCCAGCGTGCGGGGAGATGGGAACTATGGCTACACCTTC
TRBV7-9	.	TRBJ1-4	.	CASSWGGGINEKLFF	TGTGCCAGCAGCTGGGGCGGCGGTATAAATGAAAAACTGTTTTTT
TRBV12-3/TRBV12-4	.	TRBJ1-5	.	CASSLAPTTGQPQHF	TGTGCCAGCAGTTTAGCACCTACTACTGGTCAGCCCCAGCATTTT
TRBV29-1	.	TRBJ2-6	few	CSVAGARSGANVLTF	TGCAGCGTTGCGGGGGCCCGATCTGGGGCCAACGTCCTGACTTTC
TRBV20-1	TRBD2	TRBJ2-3	few	CSARDVLAGEEFYTQYF	TGCAGTGCTAGAGACGTACTAGCGGGAGAGGAATTTTATACGCAGTATTTT
TRBV14	.	TRBJ2-7	.	CASSQSVAEQYF	TGTGCCAGCAGCCAATCGGTGGCCGAGCAGTACTTC
TRBV7-9	.	TRBJ1-1	.	CASSLGKGLNTEAFF	TGTGCCAGCAGCTTAGGAAAGGGGTTAAACACTGAAGCTTTCTTT
TRBV5-1	.	TRBJ2-5	few	CASSLADTGAQETQYF	TGCGCCAGCAGCTTGGCCGATACGGGGGCCCAAGAGACCCAGTACTTC
TRBV12-3/TRBV12-4	.	TRBJ1-1	.	CASIAVTEAFF	TGTGCCAGCATTGCGGTCACTGAAGCTTTCTTT
TRBV9	TRBD1	TRBJ1-2	.	CASSVAPSGQGYGYTF	TGTGCCAGCAGCGTAGCTCCCTCGGGACAGGGCTATGGCTACACCTTC
TRBV6-1	TRBD2	TRBJ2-5	.	CASSEFASGRGAETRYF	TGTGCCAGCAGTGAGTTTGCTAGCGGGAGAGGGGCAGAGACCCGGTACTTC
TRBV5-1	.	TRBJ2-2	.	CASSFGDSNTGELFF	TGCGCCAGCAGCTTTGGTGACAGTAACACCGGGGAGCTGTTTTTT
TRBV29-1	TRBD1	TRBJ2-1	.	CSVEDLGQGDEQFF	TGCAGCGTTGAAGATCTCGGACAGGGGGATGAGCAGTTCTTC